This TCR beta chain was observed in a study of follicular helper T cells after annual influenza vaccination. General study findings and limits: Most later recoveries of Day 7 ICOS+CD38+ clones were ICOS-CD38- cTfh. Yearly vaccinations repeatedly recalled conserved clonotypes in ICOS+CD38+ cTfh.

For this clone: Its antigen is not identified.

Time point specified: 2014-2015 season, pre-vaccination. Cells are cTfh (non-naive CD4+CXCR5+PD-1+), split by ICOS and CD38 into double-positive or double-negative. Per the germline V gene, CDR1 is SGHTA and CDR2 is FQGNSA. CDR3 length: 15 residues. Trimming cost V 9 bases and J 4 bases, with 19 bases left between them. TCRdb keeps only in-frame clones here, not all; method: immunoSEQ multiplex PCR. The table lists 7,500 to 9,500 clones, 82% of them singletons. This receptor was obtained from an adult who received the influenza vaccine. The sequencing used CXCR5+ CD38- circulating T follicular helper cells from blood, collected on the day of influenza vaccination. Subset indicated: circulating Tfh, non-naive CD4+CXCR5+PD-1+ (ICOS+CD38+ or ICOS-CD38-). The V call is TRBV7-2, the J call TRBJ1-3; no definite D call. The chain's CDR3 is CASTVTGSLGNTIYF. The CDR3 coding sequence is TGTGCCAGTACGGTAACTGGTTCTCTCGGAAACACCATATATTTT.